Described below is a single TCR beta chain sequence and its context. Its specificity is unknown. CDR3 length: 13 amino acids. With 0 bases removed from V and 3 bases from J, the gap between germline ends came to 5 bases. Germline assignment: CDR1 MNHNS and CDR2 SASEGT. Unexposed donor CD4+ T cells date from about 2010-2019, before the COVID-19 pandemic. After about ten days of culture, CD4+ T cells were isolated. As cell numbers allowed, unexposed-donor CD4+ T cells faced SARS-CoV-2 S/N and four cold-coronavirus spikes. Method: immunoSEQ multiplex PCR; TCRdb's copy keeps in-frame clones and lacks some. Here the sample spans approximately 14,000 clones, 60% to 80% being singletons. This specimen comes from a study of CD4 T cells in relation to SARS-CoV-2 and coronaviruses.

The sample comprised CD4+ T cells from PBMCs, cultured in vitro. The clonotype was recovered from a human donor in good health. V is TRBV6-1 and J is TRBJ1-2; D call uncertain. DNA of the CDR3: TGTGCCAGCAGTGAAGCGCTTGACTATGGCTACACCTTC. Residues: CASSEALDYGYTF.